The present entry profiles one T cell receptor beta chain with its context. The data belong to a study of PD-L1 blockade in urothelial cancer. At the level of the study: From 2014, patients received atezolizumab, given as 1,200 mg intravenously every 3 weeks. Median T cell yield from blood was over 130,000. Timepoints chosen for blood analysis were 3 weeks (second dose) and 6 weeks after treatment start.

Regarding time point: pretreatment peripheral blood. J gave up 6 bases and V 2 bases, and 7 bases lay outside the gene matches. Looked up from germline, CDR1 is MNHEY and CDR2 is SVGAGI. The CDR3 runs 15 residues. PCRs each included synthetic TCR analog templates spiked in. Measured with immunoSEQ multiplex PCR; TCRdb has only the in-frame clones, and not every one. Of 48,000 or so clones in the sample, roughly 87% were seen once. The sequences come from PBMCs, collected around atezolizumab (anti-PD-L1) treatment. The clonotype was recovered from a woman aged 60-75 years with urothelial cancer. This sequence joins TRBV6-5 and TRBJ2-3, with 8 bases aligning to TRBD1. The DNA for the CDR3 is TGTGCCAGCAGTTACGGGCAGGGGGCAGGGGATACGCAGTATTTT. This translates into CASSYGQGAGDTQYF.